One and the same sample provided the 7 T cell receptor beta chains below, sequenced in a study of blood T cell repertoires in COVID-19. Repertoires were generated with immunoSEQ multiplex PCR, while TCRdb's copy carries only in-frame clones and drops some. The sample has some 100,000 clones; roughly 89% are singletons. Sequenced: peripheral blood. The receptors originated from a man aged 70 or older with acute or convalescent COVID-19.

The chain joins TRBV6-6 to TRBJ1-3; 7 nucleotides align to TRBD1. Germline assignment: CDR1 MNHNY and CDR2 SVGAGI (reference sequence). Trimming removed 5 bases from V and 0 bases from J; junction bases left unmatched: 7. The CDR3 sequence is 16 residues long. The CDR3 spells CASSTTGLSSGNTIYF. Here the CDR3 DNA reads TGTGCCAGCAGTACGACAGGGCTGAGCTCTGGAAACACCATATATTTT.

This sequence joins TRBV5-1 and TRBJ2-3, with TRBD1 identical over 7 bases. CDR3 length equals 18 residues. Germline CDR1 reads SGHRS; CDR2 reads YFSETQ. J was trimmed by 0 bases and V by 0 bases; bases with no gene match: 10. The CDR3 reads CASSLERGRGSSTDTQYF. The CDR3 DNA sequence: TGCGCCAGCAGCTTGGAACGGGGCAGGGGGTCTAGCACAGATACGCAGTATTTT.

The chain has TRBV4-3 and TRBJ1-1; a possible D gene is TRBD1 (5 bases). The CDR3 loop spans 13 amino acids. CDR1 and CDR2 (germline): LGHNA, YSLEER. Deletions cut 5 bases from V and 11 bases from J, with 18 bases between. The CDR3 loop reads CASSGGGNEVAFF. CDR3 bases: TGCGCCAGCAGCGGGGGAGGGAATGAAGTTGCTTTCTTT.

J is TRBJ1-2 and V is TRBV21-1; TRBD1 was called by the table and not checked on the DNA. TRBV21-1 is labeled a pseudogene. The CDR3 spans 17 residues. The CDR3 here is CASSIHRDTSSGYGYTF. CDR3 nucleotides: TGTGCCAGCAGCATCCACCGGGACACCTCAAGTGGCTATGGCTACACCTTC.

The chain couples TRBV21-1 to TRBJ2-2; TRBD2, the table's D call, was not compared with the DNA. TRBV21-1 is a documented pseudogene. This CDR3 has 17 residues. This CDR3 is CARGGVDPEGWTGELFF. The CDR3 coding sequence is TGTGCCAGGGGGGGAGTGGACCCCGAGGGGTGGACCGGGGAGCTGTTTTTT.

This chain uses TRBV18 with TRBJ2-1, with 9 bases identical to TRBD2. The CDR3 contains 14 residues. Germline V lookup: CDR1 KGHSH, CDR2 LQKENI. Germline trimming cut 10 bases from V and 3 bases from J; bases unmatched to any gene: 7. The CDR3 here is CATQLAGNYNEQFF. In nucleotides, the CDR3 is TGTGCCACCCAACTAGCGGGTAACTACAATGAGCAGTTCTTC.

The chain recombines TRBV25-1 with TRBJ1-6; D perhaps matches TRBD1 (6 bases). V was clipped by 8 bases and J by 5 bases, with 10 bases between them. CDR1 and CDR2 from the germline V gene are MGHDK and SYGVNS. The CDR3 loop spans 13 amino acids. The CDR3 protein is CASHRAHNSPLHF. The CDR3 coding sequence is TGTGCCAGCCACAGGGCCCATAATTCACCCCTCCACTTT.